This record covers a single T cell receptor (beta chain). This clonotype was observed a few times. Its antigen target is currently unknown. Within one base of it there is no much larger clone, and no base qualities were kept. From the cysteine up to the phenylalanine, the CDR3 has a length of 12 residues. Only CDR3 DNA remains: 36 bases, in frame from the first base. Per the germline V gene, SGHVS is the CDR1 and FNYEAQ is the CDR2. V lost 1 base and J lost 7 bases; the stretch between them is 7 bases long. All donors were healthy Caucasians. Three pairs of female monozygotic twins, all aged roughly 18 to 29 years, made up the twin cohort. CD4+ and CD8+ T cell populations were isolated with positive isolation kits from Invitrogen. This sample was taken from a study of identical twins (dated by TCRdb to 2016 to 2017). Broadly, across the study: TCR alpha and beta repertoires from monozygotic twins, unrelated adults of various ages and cord blood were deep-sequenced to test whether fetal clonotypes persist. Replicate twin experiments were performed at different times using different library preparation protocols to rule out contamination.

The library came from 5' RACE. The data were produced on an Illumina HiSeq 2000. A universal primer binding site was added through template switching, and the final cDNA carried a unique molecular identifier so that TCR cDNA molecules could be counted accurately. Specific primers in the conserved constant-segment region were used to synthesize first-strand cDNA for TCR alpha and beta chains. To control for contamination, every cDNA library carried two barcodes: a SMART-Mk sample barcode plus Illumina barcodes. TruSeq adapter sequences, together with Illumina sample barcodes, were added in two successive PCR steps. The TCR alpha and beta cDNA libraries were sequenced on the Illumina HiSeq platform using custom primers. For the original study's pipeline: Raw reads were processed with MiGEC to extract unique molecular identifiers, and MiXCR was used to determine CDR3 positions. Recombination models were inferred per individual with the repgenHMM and IGoR tools using an EM algorithm. Shared clonotype analysis was performed with the tcR package in R, normalizing sharing by the product of cloneset sizes. To study raw recombination without the effects of thymic and clonal selection, out-of-frame nonproductive sequences were analyzed. TCRdb reprocessing: public reads trimmed at Q25 with fastp, clones called with MiXCR, in-frame beta chains kept. Identical CDR3 protein sequences are pooled into one entry, listed with their most common genes and DNA. TCRdb's processing, not the authors' own work, is the source of the V and J calls. For this sample the table gives around 470,000 distinct CDR3 sequences, of which 13% to 15% were detected only once. Roughly 0.56% of the sample lies in the top ten.

What the research found in general, with its limitations: Compared with coincidental sharing between unrelated individuals, out-of-frame TCR alpha sequences shared between twins showed an excess of sequences with low generation probability. Out-of-frame TCR alpha sharing in monozygotic twins was systematically underestimated by recombination models, whereas sharing between unrelated individuals was in agreement with the recombination models. Zero-insertion analyses could be partly confounded by invariant T cells such as MAIT and iNKT, although diverse VJ usage argued against such confounding for most clonotypes. Because the same donors could not be followed over many years, the conclusions depended on cross-sectional statistical analysis. The excess sharing between twins in beta out-of-frame sequences was weaker because fewer shared sequences reduced the signal-to-noise ratio. Fewer insertions were carried by abundant cord blood beta clonotypes, a similar but weaker trend appeared in young adult naive repertoires, and no such trend appeared in memory repertoires.

These data were also filed under a second study, of yellow fever vaccine responses in identical twins. Per the second study: According to the authors, the vaccine-induced T cell response in identical twins seemed to be partly convergent and partly specific to each individual. In identical twins, the study followed T cell clones that responded to the vaccine with precision.

Sequencing was done on a sample of CD4+ T cells sorted from blood. The sequence came from a young woman in good health. The chain was built from TRBV7-6 and TRBJ2-5; the D segment could be TRBD2, given 5 matching bases. The encoded CDR3 is CASSLEAGTQYF. DNA sequence: TGTGCCAGCAGCTTAGAGGCGGGGACCCAGTACTTC. Reference TRBV7-6 and TRBJ2-5 proteins supply the regions before and after the CDR3; the full variable domain is: GAGVSQSPRYKVTKRGQDVALRCDPISGHVSLYWYRQALGQGPEFLTYFNYEAQQDKSGLPNDRFSAERPEGSISTLTIQRTEQRDSAMYRCASSLEAGTQYFGPGTRLLVL.